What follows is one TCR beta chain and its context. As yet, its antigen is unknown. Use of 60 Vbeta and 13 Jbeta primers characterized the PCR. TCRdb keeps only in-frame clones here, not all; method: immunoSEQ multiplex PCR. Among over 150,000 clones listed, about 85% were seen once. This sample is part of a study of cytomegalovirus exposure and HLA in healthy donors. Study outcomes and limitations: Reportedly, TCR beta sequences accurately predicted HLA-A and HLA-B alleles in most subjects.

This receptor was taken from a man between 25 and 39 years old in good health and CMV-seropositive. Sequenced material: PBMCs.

CDR3 nucleotides: TGTGCCACCCTAGGGCGGGCTTCAATGAACACTGAAGCTTTCTTT. Protein: CATLGRASMNTEAFF. This chain links TRBV6-6 with TRBJ1-1; no definite D call. V gave up 10 bases and J gave up 0 bases, with 18 bases separating them. From germline, CDR1 is MNHNY and CDR2 SVGAGI (reference sequence). The CDR3 runs to 15 residues.